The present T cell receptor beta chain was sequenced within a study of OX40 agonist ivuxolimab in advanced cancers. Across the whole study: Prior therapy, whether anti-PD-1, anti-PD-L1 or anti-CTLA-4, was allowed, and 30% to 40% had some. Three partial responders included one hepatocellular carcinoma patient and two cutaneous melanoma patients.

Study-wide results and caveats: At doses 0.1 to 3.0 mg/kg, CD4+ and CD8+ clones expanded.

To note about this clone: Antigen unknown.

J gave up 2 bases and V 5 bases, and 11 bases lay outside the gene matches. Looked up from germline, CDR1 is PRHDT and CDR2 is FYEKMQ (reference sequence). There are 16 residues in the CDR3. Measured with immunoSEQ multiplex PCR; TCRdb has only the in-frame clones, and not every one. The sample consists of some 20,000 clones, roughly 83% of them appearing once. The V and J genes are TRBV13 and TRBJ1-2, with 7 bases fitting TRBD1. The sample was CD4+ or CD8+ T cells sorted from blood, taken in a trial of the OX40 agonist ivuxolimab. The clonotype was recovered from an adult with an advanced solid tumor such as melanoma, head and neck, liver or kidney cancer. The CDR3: CASSTLRGEANYGYTF. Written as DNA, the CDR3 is TGTGCCAGCAGCACCCTCAGGGGGGAGGCCAACTATGGCTACACCTTC.